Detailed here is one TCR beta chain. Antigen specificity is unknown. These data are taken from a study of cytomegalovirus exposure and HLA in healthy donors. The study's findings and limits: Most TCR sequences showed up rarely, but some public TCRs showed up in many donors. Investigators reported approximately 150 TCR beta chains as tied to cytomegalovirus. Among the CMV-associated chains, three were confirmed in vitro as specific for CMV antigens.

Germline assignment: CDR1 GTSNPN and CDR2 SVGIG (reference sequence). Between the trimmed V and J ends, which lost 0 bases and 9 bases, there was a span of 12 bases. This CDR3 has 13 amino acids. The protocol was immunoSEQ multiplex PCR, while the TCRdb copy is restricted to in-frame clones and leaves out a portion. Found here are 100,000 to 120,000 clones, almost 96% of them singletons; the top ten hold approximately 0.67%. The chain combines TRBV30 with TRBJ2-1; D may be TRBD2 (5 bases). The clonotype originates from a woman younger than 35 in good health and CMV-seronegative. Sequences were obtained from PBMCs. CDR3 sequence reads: CAWSVVPGGEQFF. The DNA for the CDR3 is TGTGCCTGGAGTGTAGTCCCCGGAGGTGAGCAGTTCTTC.